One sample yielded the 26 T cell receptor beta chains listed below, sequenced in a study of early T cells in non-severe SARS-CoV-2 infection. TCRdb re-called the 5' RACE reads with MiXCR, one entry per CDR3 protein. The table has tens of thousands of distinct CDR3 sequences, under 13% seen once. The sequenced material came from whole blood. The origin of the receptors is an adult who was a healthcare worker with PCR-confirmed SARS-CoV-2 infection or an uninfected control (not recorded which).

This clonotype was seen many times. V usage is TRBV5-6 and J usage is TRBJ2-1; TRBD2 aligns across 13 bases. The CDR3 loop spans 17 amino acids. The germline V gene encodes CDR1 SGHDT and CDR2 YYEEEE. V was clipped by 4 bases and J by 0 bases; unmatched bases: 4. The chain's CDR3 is CASSHRLAGGSYNEQFF. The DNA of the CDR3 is TGTGCCAGCAGCCACCGACTAGCGGGAGGCTCCTACAATGAGCAGTTCTTC.

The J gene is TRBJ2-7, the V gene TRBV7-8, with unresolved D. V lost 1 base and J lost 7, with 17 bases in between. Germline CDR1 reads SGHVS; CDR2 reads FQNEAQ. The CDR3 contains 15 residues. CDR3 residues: CASSLGVADLWEQYF. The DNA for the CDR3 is TGTGCCAGCAGCTTAGGAGTCGCAGATCTGTGGGAGCAGTACTTC.

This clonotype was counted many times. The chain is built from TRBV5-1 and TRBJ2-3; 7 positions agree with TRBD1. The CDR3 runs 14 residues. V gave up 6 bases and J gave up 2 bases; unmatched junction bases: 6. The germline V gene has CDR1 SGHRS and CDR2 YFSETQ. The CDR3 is CASTYGQATDTQYF. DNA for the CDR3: TGCGCCAGCACCTATGGACAGGCCACAGATACGCAGTATTTT.

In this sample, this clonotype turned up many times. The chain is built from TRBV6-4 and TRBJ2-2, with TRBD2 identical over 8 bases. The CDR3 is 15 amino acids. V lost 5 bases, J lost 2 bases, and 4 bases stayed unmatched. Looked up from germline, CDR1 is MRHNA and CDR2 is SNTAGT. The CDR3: CASSKTSGNTGELFF. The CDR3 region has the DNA TGTGCCAGCAGTAAAACTAGCGGAAACACCGGGGAGCTGTTTTTT.

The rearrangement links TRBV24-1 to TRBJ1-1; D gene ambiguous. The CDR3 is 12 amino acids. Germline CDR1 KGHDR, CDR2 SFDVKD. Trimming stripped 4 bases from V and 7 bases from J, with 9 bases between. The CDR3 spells CATSEPGVEAFF. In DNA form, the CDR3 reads TGTGCCACCAGTGAACCCGGAGTTGAAGCTTTCTTT.

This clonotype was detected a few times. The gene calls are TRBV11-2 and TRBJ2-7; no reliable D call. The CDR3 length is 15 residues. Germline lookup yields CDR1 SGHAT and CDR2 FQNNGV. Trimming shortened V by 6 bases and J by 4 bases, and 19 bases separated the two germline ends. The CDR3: CASSTTVREQYEQYF. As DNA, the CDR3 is TGTGCCAGCAGTACCACAGTTCGTGAGCAATACGAGCAGTACTTC.

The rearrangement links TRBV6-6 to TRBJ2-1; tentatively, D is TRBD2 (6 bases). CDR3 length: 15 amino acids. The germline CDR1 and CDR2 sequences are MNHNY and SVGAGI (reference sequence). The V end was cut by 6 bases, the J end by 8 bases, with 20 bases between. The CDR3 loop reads CASRERDLARDEQFF. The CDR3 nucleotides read TGTGCCAGCAGAGAAAGGGATCTAGCGCGCGATGAGCAGTTCTTC.

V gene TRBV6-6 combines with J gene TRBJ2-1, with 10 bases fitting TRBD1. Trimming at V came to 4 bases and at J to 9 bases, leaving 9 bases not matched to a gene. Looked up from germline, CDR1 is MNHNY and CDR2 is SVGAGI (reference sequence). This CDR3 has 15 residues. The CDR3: CASSSPRTGGIEQFF. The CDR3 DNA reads TGTGCCAGCAGTTCTCCAAGGACAGGGGGGATTGAGCAGTTCTTC.

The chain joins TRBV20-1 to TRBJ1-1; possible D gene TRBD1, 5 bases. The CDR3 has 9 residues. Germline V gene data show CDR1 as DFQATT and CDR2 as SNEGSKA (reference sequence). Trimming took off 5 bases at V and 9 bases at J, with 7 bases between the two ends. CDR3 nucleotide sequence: TGCAGTGCTCAGGGAAAAGCTTTCTTT. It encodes CSAQGKAFF.

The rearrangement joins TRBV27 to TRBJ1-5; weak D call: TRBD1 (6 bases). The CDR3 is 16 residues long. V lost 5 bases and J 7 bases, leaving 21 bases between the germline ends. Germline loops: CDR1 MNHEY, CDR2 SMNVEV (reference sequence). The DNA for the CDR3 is TGTGCCAGCAGTCCCGCATTTGGGGGGGGCCGGCAGCCCCAGCATTTT. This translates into CASSPAFGGGRQPQHF.

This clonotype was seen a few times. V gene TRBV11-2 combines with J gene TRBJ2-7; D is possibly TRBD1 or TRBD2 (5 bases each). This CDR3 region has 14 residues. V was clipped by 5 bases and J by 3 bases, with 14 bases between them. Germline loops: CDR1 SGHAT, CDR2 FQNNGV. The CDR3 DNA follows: TGTGCCAGCAGCCCCGGGACGCAGTACTACGAGCAGTACTTC. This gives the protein CASSPGTQYYEQYF.

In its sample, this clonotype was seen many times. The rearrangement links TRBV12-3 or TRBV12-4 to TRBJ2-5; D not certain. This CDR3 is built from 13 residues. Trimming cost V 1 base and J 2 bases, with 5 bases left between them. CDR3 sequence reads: CASSLDRQETQYF. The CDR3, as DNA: TGTGCCAGCAGTTTAGACAGACAAGAGACCCAGTACTTC.

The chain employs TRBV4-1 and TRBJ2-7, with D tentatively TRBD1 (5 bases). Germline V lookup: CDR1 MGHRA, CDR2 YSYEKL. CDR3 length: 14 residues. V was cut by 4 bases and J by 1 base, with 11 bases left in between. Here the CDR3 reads CASSPHQGSYEQYF. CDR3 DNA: TGCGCCAGCAGCCCGCATCAGGGTTCCTACGAGCAGTACTTC.

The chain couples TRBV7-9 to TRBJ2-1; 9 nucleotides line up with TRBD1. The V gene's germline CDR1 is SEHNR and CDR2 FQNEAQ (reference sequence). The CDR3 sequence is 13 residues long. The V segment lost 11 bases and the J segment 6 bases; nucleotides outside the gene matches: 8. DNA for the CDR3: TGTGCCTTACAGGGGGCGAGCCCCAATGAGCAGTTCTTC. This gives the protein CALQGASPNEQFF. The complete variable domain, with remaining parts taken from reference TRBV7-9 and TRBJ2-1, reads DTGVSQNPRHKITKRGQNVTFRCDPISEHNRLYWYRQTLGQGPEFLTYFQNEAQLEKSRLLSDRFSAERPKGSFSTLEIQRTEQGDSAMYLCALQGASPNEQFFGPGTRLTVL.

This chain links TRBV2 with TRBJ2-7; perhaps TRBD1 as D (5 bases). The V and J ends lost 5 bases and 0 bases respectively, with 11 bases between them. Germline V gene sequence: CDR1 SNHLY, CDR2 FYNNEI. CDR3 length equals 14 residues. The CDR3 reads CASSPDSNSYEQYF. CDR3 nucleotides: TGTGCCAGCAGTCCCGACAGTAACTCCTACGAGCAGTACTTC.

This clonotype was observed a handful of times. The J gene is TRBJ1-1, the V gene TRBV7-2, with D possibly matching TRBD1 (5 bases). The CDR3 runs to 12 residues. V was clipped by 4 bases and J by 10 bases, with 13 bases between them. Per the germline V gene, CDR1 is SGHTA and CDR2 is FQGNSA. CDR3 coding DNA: TGTGCCAGCAGCTCCCCAGGGAGGGTAGCTTTCTTT. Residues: CASSSPGRVAFF. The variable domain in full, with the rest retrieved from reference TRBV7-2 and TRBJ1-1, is GAGVSQSPSNKVTEKGKDVELRCDPISGHTALYWYRQSLGQGLEFLIYFQGNSAPDKSGLPSDRFSAERTGGSVSTLTIQRTQQEDSAVYLCASSSPGRVAFFGQGTRLTVV.

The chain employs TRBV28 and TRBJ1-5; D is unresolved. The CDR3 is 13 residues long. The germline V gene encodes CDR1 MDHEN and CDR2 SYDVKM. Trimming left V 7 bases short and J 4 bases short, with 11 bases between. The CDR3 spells CASTITPNQPQHF. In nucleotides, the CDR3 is TGTGCCAGCACCATCACCCCTAATCAGCCCCAGCATTTT. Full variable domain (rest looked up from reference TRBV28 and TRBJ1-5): DVKVTQSSRYLVKRTGEKVFLECVQDMDHENMFWYRQDPGLGLRLIYFSYDVKMKEKGDIPEGYSVSREKKERFSLILESASTNQTSMYLCASTITPNQPQHFGDGTRLSIL.

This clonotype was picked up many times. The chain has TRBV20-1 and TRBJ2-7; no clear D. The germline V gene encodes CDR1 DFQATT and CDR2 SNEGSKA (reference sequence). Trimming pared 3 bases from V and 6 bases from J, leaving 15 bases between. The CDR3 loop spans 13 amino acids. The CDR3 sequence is CSASPYRPSEQYF. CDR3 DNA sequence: TGCAGTGCTAGCCCATACCGACCCAGCGAGCAGTACTTC.

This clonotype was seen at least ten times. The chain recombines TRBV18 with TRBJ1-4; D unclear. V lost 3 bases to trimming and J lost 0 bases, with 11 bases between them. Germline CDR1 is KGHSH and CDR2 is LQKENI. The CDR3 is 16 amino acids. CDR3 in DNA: TGTGCCAGCTCACCGTTACAGATATCAACTAATGAAAAACTGTTTTTT. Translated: CASSPLQISTNEKLFF.

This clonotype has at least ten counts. CDR3 sequence reads: CASSFGAGHYEQYF. The CDR3 nucleotides read TGTGCCAGCAGCTTTGGGGCGGGGCACTACGAGCAGTACTTC. The chain recombines TRBV7-9 with TRBJ2-7, with D maybe TRBD2 (6 bases). V gave up 3 bases and J gave up 3 bases, with 12 bases separating them. The CDR3 has 14 residues. Germline CDR1 is SEHNR and CDR2 is FQNEAQ (reference sequence).

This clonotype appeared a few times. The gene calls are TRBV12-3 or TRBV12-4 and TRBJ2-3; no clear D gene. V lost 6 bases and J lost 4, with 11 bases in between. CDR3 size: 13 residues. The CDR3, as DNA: TGTGCCAGCAGCCCCGAGTGGGCAGATACGCAGTATTTT. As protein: CASSPEWADTQYF.

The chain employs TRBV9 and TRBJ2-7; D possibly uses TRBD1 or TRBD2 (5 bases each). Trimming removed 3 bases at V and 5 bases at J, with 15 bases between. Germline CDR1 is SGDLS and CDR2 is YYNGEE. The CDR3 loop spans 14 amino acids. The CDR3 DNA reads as TGTGCCAGCAGCGGTCGGGACGGCGGGCACGAGCAGTACTTC. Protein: CASSGRDGGHEQYF.

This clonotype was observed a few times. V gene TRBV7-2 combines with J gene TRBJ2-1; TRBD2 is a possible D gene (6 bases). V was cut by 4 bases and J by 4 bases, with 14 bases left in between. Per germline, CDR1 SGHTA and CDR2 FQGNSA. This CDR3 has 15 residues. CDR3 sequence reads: CASSSPGEGYNEQFF. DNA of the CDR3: TGTGCCAGCAGCTCACCGGGAGAGGGGTACAATGAGCAGTTCTTC. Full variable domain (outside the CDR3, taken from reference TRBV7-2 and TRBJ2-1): GAGVSQSPSNKVTEKGKDVELRCDPISGHTALYWYRQSLGQGLEFLIYFQGNSAPDKSGLPSDRFSAERTGGSVSTLTIQRTQQEDSAVYLCASSSPGEGYNEQFFGPGTRLTVL.

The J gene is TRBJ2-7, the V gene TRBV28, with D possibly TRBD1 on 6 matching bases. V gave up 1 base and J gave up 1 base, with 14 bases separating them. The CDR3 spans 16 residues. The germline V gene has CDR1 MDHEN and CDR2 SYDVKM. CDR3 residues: CASSLYGTSESYEQYF. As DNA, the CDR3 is TGTGCCAGCAGTTTATACGGGACAAGCGAATCCTACGAGCAGTACTTC. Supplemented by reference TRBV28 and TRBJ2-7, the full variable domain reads DVKVTQSSRYLVKRTGEKVFLECVQDMDHENMFWYRQDPGLGLRLIYFSYDVKMKEKGDIPEGYSVSREKKERFSLILESASTNQTSMYLCASSLYGTSESYEQYFGPGTRLTVT.

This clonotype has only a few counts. The CDR3 region has the DNA TGTGCCATCAGTGAGTGGGATTATGGCTACACCTTC. Translation: CAISEWDYGYTF. The chain links TRBV10-3 to TRBJ1-2; no clear D. V was clipped by 1 base and J by 5 bases, with 5 bases between them. CDR3 length equals 12 residues. Per the germline V gene, CDR1 is ENHRY and CDR2 is SYGVKD.

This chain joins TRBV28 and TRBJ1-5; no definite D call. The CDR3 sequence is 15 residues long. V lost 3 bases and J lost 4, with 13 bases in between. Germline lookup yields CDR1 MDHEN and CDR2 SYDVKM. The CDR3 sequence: CASSLFFLGNQPQHF. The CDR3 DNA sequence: TGTGCCAGCAGTTTGTTCTTTTTGGGGAATCAGCCCCAGCATTTT.